These T cell receptor beta chains were read from a single sample in a study of blood T cell repertoires in COVID-19. The protocol was immunoSEQ multiplex PCR, while the TCRdb copy is restricted to in-frame clones and leaves out a portion. The sample carries 120,000 or so clones, 79% recorded once. Source material: peripheral blood. These receptors all stem from a man aged 40-55 years with active or convalescent COVID-19. The CDR3 runs from the conserved cysteine through the conserved F or W. Fields, in order: D gene, V gene, clone size, J gene, CDR3 protein, CDR3 DNA. A D gene is named only where the DNA matches it firmly. Expanded clones are given a class, and other clones once, few, many or no size at all.

NA	TRBV5-1	NA	TRBJ1-3	CASSPLLGGLRNTIYF	TGCGCCAGCAGTCCACTCCTCGGGGGGCTAAGAAACACCATATATTTT
NA	TRBV7-7	NA	TRBJ1-1	CASSMTLNTEAFF	TGTGCCAGCAGCATGACATTGAACACTGAAGCTTTCTTT
TRBD1	TRBV28	few	TRBJ1-1	CASSLRQGALVEAFF	TGTGCCAGCAGTCTCCGACAGGGGGCGCTGGTTGAAGCTTTCTTT
TRBD2	TRBV6-5	NA	TRBJ2-1	CASSYPGLAGANEQFF	TGTGCCAGCAGTTATCCGGGACTAGCGGGAGCCAATGAGCAGTTCTTC
NA	TRBV6-5	NA	TRBJ2-5	CASSYLEQGQETQYF	TGTGCCAGCAGTTATCTCGAACAGGGTCAAGAGACCCAGTACTTC
NA	TRBV5-1	NA	TRBJ2-1	CASSLDGSEYNEQFF	TGCGCCAGCAGCTTGGACGGGAGTGAATACAATGAGCAGTTCTTC
TRBD2	TRBV19	NA	TRBJ2-3	CASSIESSGREGTQYF	TGTGCCAGTAGTATCGAGTCTAGCGGGAGAGAAGGTACGCAGTATTTT
NA	TRBV19	once	TRBJ1-2	CASSIAGGYGYGYTF	TGTGCCAGTAGTATAGCGGGGGGTTATGGGTATGGCTACACCTTC
TRBD1	TRBV5-6	NA	TRBJ1-2	CASSGGTGGRRGYGYTF	TGTGCCAGCAGCGGTGGGACAGGGGGCAGAAGGGGCTATGGCTACACCTTC
NA	TRBV7-9	NA	TRBJ2-3	CASRAEGTDTQYF	TGTGCCAGCAGGGCAGAAGGCACAGATACGCAGTATTTT
NA	TRBV2	NA	TRBJ2-3	CASSQKLGSDRTDTQYF	TGTGCCAGCAGCCAAAAACTCGGCAGCGACCGCACAGATACGCAGTATTTT
NA	TRBV19	NA	TRBJ2-7	CASSIQGSGSYEQYF	TGTGCCAGTAGTATACAGGGGAGTGGGTCCTACGAGCAGTACTTC
TRBD1	TRBV11-3	NA	TRBJ2-7	CASSDPLQGASFYEQYF	TGTGCCAGCTCCGACCCCCTCCAGGGGGCGAGCTTCTACGAGCAGTACTTC
TRBD1	TRBV30	NA	TRBJ1-1	CAWDGRGTEAFF	TGTGCCTGGGATGGCAGGGGGACTGAAGCTTTCTTT
TRBD2	TRBV6-1	once	TRBJ2-3	CASSDRGTSDTQYF	TGTGCCAGCAGTGATAGAGGGACTAGCGATACGCAGTATTTT
TRBD1	TRBV7-2	NA	TRBJ1-2	CASSPRTGGNYGYTF	TGTGCCAGCAGCCCGCGGACAGGGGGAAACTATGGCTACACCTTC
NA	TRBV7-2	NA	TRBJ1-2	CASSLVIDGYTF	TGTGCCAGCAGCTTAGTAATCGATGGCTACACCTTC
NA	TRBV7-2	NA	TRBJ1-1	CASSLAPHGETEAFF	TGTGCCAGCAGCTTAGCTCCCCATGGGGAGACTGAAGCTTTCTTT
NA	TRBV6-5	NA	TRBJ1-5	CASSSTGSQPQHF	TGTGCCAGCAGTTCTACAGGGAGTCAGCCCCAGCATTTT
NA	TRBV6-5	NA	TRBJ2-1	CASRRRESSYNEQFF	TGTGCCAGCAGACGGAGGGAGAGCTCCTACAATGAGCAGTTCTTC
NA	TRBV15	NA	TRBJ1-4	CATSRGRPATEKLFF	TGTGCCACCAGCAGAGGGAGGCCAGCTACTGAAAAACTGTTTTTT
TRBD1	TRBV7-9	NA	TRBJ1-2	CASSIGQGYGYTF	TGTGCCAGCAGCATCGGACAGGGGTATGGCTACACCTTC
NA	TRBV5-1	NA	TRBJ2-7	CASSPGGTATYEQYF	TGCGCCAGCAGCCCGGGGGGGACAGCTACCTACGAGCAGTACTTC
NA	TRBV6-5	few	TRBJ2-3	CATFKGLLTDTQYF	TGTGCCACCTTCAAGGGACTGCTCACAGATACGCAGTATTTT
TRBD2	TRBV5-1	NA	TRBJ2-1	CASSLVTSGNSYNEQFF	TGCGCCAGCAGCTTGGTGACTAGCGGGAACTCCTACAATGAGCAGTTCTTC
TRBD2	TRBV11-3	NA	TRBJ2-3	CASSHSGGPRGTDTQYF	TGTGCCAGCAGCCACAGCGGGGGGCCGCGAGGCACAGATACGCAGTATTTT
TRBD1	TRBV29-1	NA	TRBJ2-1	CSVALTDRVSYNEQFF	TGCAGCGTCGCCCTCACAGACAGGGTCTCCTACAATGAGCAGTTCTTC
TRBD1	TRBV7-2	NA	TRBJ1-5	CASSPGGVNQPQHF	TGTGCCAGCAGCCCAGGGGGCGTCAATCAGCCCCAGCATTTT
NA	TRBV10-3	few	TRBJ1-1	CAIAGRVDGEAFF	TGTGCCATCGCGGGGCGAGTTGACGGTGAAGCTTTCTTT
NA	TRBV5-4	NA	TRBJ2-7	CASSQRQDYEQYF	TGTGCCAGCAGTCAAAGGCAGGACTACGAGCAGTACTTC
TRBD2	TRBV10-3	NA	TRBJ2-5	CAISATSAETQYF	TGTGCCATCAGCGCGACTAGCGCAGAGACCCAGTACTTC
NA	TRBV19	NA	TRBJ1-1	CASSIKGDTEAFF	TGTGCCAGTAGTATTAAGGGGGACACTGAAGCTTTCTTT
NA	TRBV5-6	NA	TRBJ2-4	CASSFSGNIQYF	TGTGCCAGCAGCTTCAGCGGAAACATTCAGTACTTC
NA	TRBV5-6	NA	TRBJ1-5	CASSRMGHGLSNQPQHF	TGTGCCAGCAGCAGGATGGGACACGGATTAAGCAATCAGCCCCAGCATTTT
NA	TRBV19	NA	TRBJ2-5	CASRALVDNSQETQYF	TGTGCCAGTAGAGCCCTCGTCGACAACAGCCAAGAGACCCAGTACTTC
TRBD2	TRBV9	NA	TRBJ2-6	CASSVGSSGNLLAGANVLTF	TGTGCCAGCAGCGTAGGGTCTAGCGGGAACCTACTAGCGGGGGCCAACGTCCTGACTTTC
NA	TRBV5-6	NA	TRBJ2-3	CASSLWWAASTDTQYF	TGTGCCAGCAGCTTGTGGTGGGCAGCTTCCACAGATACGCAGTATTTT
NA	TRBV4-3	NA	TRBJ1-3	CASSQDPLVSGNTIYF	TGCGCCAGCAGCCAAGATCCCTTAGTCTCTGGAAACACCATATATTTT
TRBD2	TRBV5-1	NA	TRBJ2-2	CASSNGTNQHRELFF	TGCGCCAGCAGTAACGGGACTAACCAACACCGGGAGCTGTTTTTT
NA	TRBV12-3/TRBV12-4	once	TRBJ1-1	CASMQFTEAFF	TGTGCCAGCATGCAGTTCACTGAAGCTTTCTTT